The rows below give T cell receptor beta chains drawn from one sample of a study of OX40 agonist ivuxolimab in advanced cancers. Sequencing used immunoSEQ multiplex PCR; TCRdb keeps in-frame clones, though not all of them. The sample lists roughly 83,000 clones, 65% to 85% occurring once. The sequencing used CD4+ or CD8+ T cells sorted from blood, collected in a trial of the OX40 agonist ivuxolimab. The source is an adult with an advanced solid tumor such as melanoma, head and neck, liver or kidney cancer. Each CDR3 is given without its conserved first and last residue. The D gene is left open where the match is weak. Size is omitted from some rows. Given values are once, few, many or a class for expanded clones.

D: .; J: TRBJ2-7; size: .; V: TRBV9; CDR3: ASSVGGAGEQY
D: .; J: TRBJ2-3; size: once; V: TRBV30; CDR3: AWSKGTDTQY
D: .; J: TRBJ2-4; size: .; V: TRBV7-2; CDR3: ASSPQRTNLAKNIQY
D: .; J: TRBJ1-1; size: many; V: TRBV19; CDR3: ASSIIGETEAF
D: .; J: TRBJ2-6; size: .; V: TRBV2; CDR3: ASSEYVRGSSGANVLT
D: .; J: TRBJ2-5; size: once; V: TRBV11-3; CDR3: ASTKGGGQETQY
D: .; J: TRBJ1-5; size: .; V: TRBV30; CDR3: AWSVGRGNRPQH
D: TRBD1; J: TRBJ2-4; size: .; V: TRBV10-3; CDR3: AISERQGLNIQY
D: .; J: TRBJ1-2; size: .; V: TRBV25-1; CDR3: ASRDAVGDGYT
D: .; J: TRBJ2-4; size: once; V: TRBV6-1; CDR3: ASSEGKYLAKNIQY
D: .; J: TRBJ1-2; size: .; V: TRBV11-2; CDR3: ASSLDSLYGYT
D: TRBD2; J: TRBJ2-1; size: .; V: TRBV11-2; CDR3: ASSQTSGRWKNEQF
D: .; J: TRBJ1-2; size: .; V: TRBV19; CDR3: ASSIRENNYGYT
D: TRBD1; J: TRBJ1-2; size: .; V: TRBV18; CDR3: ASSPDRKDGYT
D: TRBD1; J: TRBJ2-7; size: few; V: TRBV5-1; CDR3: ASSLGVTGDYEQY
D: .; J: TRBJ1-1; size: .; V: TRBV7-8; CDR3: ASSLALRTEAF
D: .; J: TRBJ1-2; size: .; V: TRBV19; CDR3: ASSESPGKNYGYT